This T cell receptor (beta chain) was sequenced during a study of blood T cell repertoires in COVID-19. Study summary: In each case, the material was cDNA or gDNA derived from T cells, B-cell-depleted T cells, or PBMCs.

This CDR3 is built from 19 residues. Germline lookup yields CDR1 MGHRA and CDR2 YSYEKL. The V segment lost 3 bases and the J segment 2 bases; nucleotides outside the gene matches: 16. The study drew participants aged about 18 to 95 years from roughly 25 US areas. In the source study's methods: The assay estimated nucleated cells by amplifying reference gene primers. Sequencing used immunoSEQ multiplex PCR; TCRdb keeps in-frame clones, though not all of them. V and J calls and clone size are given by that table; D and trimming were obtained from the DNA. The sample lists 200,000 to 250,000 clones; approximately 90% were seen once.

The chain links TRBV4-1 to TRBJ1-3; 7 bases align to TRBD1. What was sequenced was PBMCs or T cells enriched from blood (not recorded which). The origin of this receptor is a woman aged 40 to 49 with acute COVID-19. DNA for the CDR3: TGCGCCAGCAGCCAGCAGGTGACAGGGTCAGGTATTACTGGAAACACCATATATTTT. It specifies CASSQQVTGSGITGNTIYF.